One and the same sample provided the 17 T cell receptor beta chains below, sequenced in a study of T cell responses to AZD1222 COVID-19 vaccine. This table comes from immunoSEQ multiplex PCR, and its TCRdb copy is limited to in-frame clones, with some not included. The data hold about 100,000 clones, with more than 75% observed a single time. The sample in question was peripheral blood, obtained on day 0 of MenACWY control vaccination. Receptors were obtained from an adult in good health.

Remarks on this clone: One end of the junction is discordant with germline, which a read error may explain. The genes are TRBV2 and TRBJ2-7; no reliable D call. There are 13 residues in the CDR3. Germline V gene lookup returns CDR1 SNHLY and CDR2 FYNNEI. In nucleotides, the CDR3 is TGTGCCAGCAGGGCCCCTGAACCCTACCAGCAGTACTTC. This encodes CASRAPEPYQQYF.

The rearrangement joins TRBV28 to TRBJ1-1; no clear D. Trimming cost V 6 bases and J 0 bases, with 5 bases left between them. CDR3 length: 12 amino acids. Germline-derived CDR1 and CDR2 are MDHEN and SYDVKM. As DNA, the CDR3 is TGTGCCAGCAGATCCTTGAACACTGAAGCTTTCTTT. It yields the protein CASRSLNTEAFF.

This chain links TRBV4-3 with TRBJ2-3; TRBD2 might be the D (5 bases). The CDR3 is made up of 17 amino acids. Trimming took off 0 bases at V and 1 base at J, with 14 bases between the two ends. The V gene's germline CDR1 is LGHNA and CDR2 YSLEER. The CDR3 loop is CASSQEDGVSGTDTQYF. The DNA for the CDR3 is TGCGCCAGCAGCCAAGAGGACGGGGTATCAGGCACAGATACGCAGTATTTT.

This chain links TRBV5-1 with TRBJ2-1; D perhaps matches TRBD1 (5 bases). Trimming removed 0 bases at V and 2 bases at J, with 9 bases between. Germline V gives CDR1 SGHRS, CDR2 YFSETQ. This CDR3 spans 15 amino acids. The CDR3 loop reads CASSLAGSAYNEQFF. CDR3 DNA sequence: TGCGCCAGCAGCTTGGCAGGGTCGGCCTACAATGAGCAGTTCTTC.

The chain uses TRBV5-1 and TRBJ1-1; D is unclear. Germline V gene lookup returns CDR1 SGHRS and CDR2 YFSETQ. There are 15 residues in the CDR3. Trimming removed 4 bases from V and 5 bases from J, with 18 bases in between. CDR3 region: CASSPRSTRTTEAFF. The CDR3 DNA reads TGCGCCAGCAGCCCTAGGTCCACCCGGACGACTGAAGCTTTCTTT.

This sequence joins TRBV3-1 (or the pseudogene TRBV3-2) and TRBJ2-1; weak D call: TRBD2 (5 bases). The CDR3 runs 14 residues. V was pared by 4 bases and J by 3 bases, with 10 bases between. The germline gives CDR1 LGHDT, CDR2 YNNKEL (reference sequence). CDR3 nucleotide sequence: TGTGCCAGCAGCCCCGTGGACTTCTACAATGAGCAGTTCTTC. Residues: CASSPVDFYNEQFF.

The chain employs TRBV9 and TRBJ1-1; TRBD1 agrees at 10 bases. V shed 3 bases and J 3 bases; nucleotides not matched to a gene: 8. CDR1 SGDLS and CDR2 YYNGEE come from the germline V gene. This CDR3 is 16 amino acids long. CDR3 residues: CASSAYTGTGDTEAFF. DNA for the CDR3: TGTGCCAGCAGCGCTTACACCGGGACAGGGGACACTGAAGCTTTCTTT. Looking up the rest from reference TRBV9 and TRBJ1-1 gives the full variable domain: DSGVTQTPKHLITATGQRVTLRCSPRSGDLSVYWYQQSLDQGLQFLIQYYNGEERAKGNILERFSAQQFPDLHSELNLSSLELGDSALYFCASSAYTGTGDTEAFFGQGTRLTVV.

The chain recombines TRBV13 with TRBJ2-1; D assignment may be TRBD1 or TRBD2 (5 bases each). V was clipped by 5 bases and J by 15 bases, with 17 bases between them. The CDR3 consists of 12 residues. CDR1 is PRHDT and CDR2 is FYEKMQ in the germline V gene (reference sequence). CDR3 region: CASSPGTSLPFF. The CDR3 DNA sequence: TGTGCCAGCAGCCCCGGGACCTCGCTCCCGTTCTTC.

The V and J genes are TRBV18 and TRBJ1-6, with D possibly TRBD1 on 5 matching bases. Germline loops: CDR1 KGHSH, CDR2 LQKENI. This CDR3 contains 15 residues. V lost 3 bases and J 7 bases, leaving 13 bases between the germline ends. The DNA for the CDR3 is TGTGCCAGCTCACCGTGGGGGGTACCCAATTCACCCCTCCACTTT. Translating it yields CASSPWGVPNSPLHF.

Only one count was recorded for this clone. V and J are TRBV28 and TRBJ1-4; a weak D match, TRBD1 (5 bases). V was trimmed by 8 bases and J by 3 bases, leaving 10 bases between them. CDR1 and CDR2 from the germline V gene are MDHEN and SYDVKM. The CDR3 contains 13 residues. This CDR3 reads CASRRGPNEKLFF. CDR3 sequence (DNA): TGTGCCAGCCGGAGGGGTCCTAATGAAAAACTGTTTTTT.

A few counts support this clone. This chain connects TRBV5-1 to TRBJ2-2; 8 bases align to TRBD2. Trimming took 0 bases from V and 7 from J; bases not matched to a gene: 2. Germline assignment: CDR1 SGHRS and CDR2 YFSETQ. This CDR3 region has 14 residues. Written as DNA, the CDR3 is TGCGCCAGCAGCTTGGGACTAGCGATCGGGGAGCTGTTTTTT. This sequence encodes CASSLGLAIGELFF. The entire variable domain, with the rest obtained from reference TRBV5-1 and TRBJ2-2, is as follows: KAGVTQTPRYLIKTRGQQVTLSCSPISGHRSVSWYQQTPGQGLQFLFEYFSETQRNKGNFPGRFSGRQFSNSRSEMNVSTLELGDSALYLCASSLGLAIGELFFGEGSRLTVL.

This chain uses TRBV10-3 with TRBJ1-2; 10 bases are shared with TRBD1. In germline, CDR1 is ENHRY, CDR2 SYGVKD. V lost 3 bases and J lost 4; bases outside the gene matches: 8. The CDR3 has 16 amino acids. This chain's CDR3 is CAISDHGQGGIYGYTF. Here the CDR3 DNA reads TGTGCCATCAGTGATCACGGACAGGGGGGTATCTATGGCTACACCTTC.

The chain recombines TRBV5-4 with TRBJ1-2; TRBD1 matches at 10 bases. V gave up 4 bases and J gave up 10 bases; unmatched junction bases: 7. This CDR3 has 13 amino acids. Per germline, CDR1 SGHNT and CDR2 YYREEE (reference sequence). In nucleotides, the CDR3 is TGTGCCAGCAGCGAGCCGGGACAGGGGTACTACACCTTC. Its translation: CASSEPGQGYYTF. The whole variable domain, filled in from reference TRBV5-4 and TRBJ1-2, reads ETGVTQSPTHLIKTRGQQVTLRCSSQSGHNTVSWYQQALGQGPQFIFQYYREEENGRGNFPPRFSGLQFPNYSSELNVNALELDDSALYLCASSEPGQGYYTFGSGTRLTVV.

In its sample, this clone was seen a few times. V and J are TRBV7-9 and TRBJ1-6; D may be TRBD1 (5 bases). The CDR3 spans 13 residues. V shed 5 bases and J shed 7 bases, with 9 bases lying between them. Germline CDR1 SEHNR, CDR2 FQNEAQ (reference sequence). The CDR3 is CASSPRGNSPLHF. For the CDR3, the DNA is TGTGCCAGCAGCCCACGGGGGAATTCACCCCTCCACTTT.

V usage is TRBV10-1 and J usage is TRBJ2-7, with TRBD2 matching over 9 bases. The CDR3 totals 13 residues. Germline-derived CDR1 and CDR2 are WNHNN and SYGVQD (reference sequence). The V gene end was trimmed by 8 bases and the J gene end by 4 bases; junction bases not matched to a gene: 6. The CDR3: CASGSSGGYEQYF. The DNA of the CDR3 is TGCGCCAGCGGTTCCAGCGGGGGGTACGAGCAGTACTTC.

The chain is built from TRBV11-3 and TRBJ1-3; tentative D call: TRBD1 (5 bases). Germline loops: CDR1 SGHNT, CDR2 YENEEA. Trimming cost V 1 base and J 3 bases, with 10 bases left between them. CDR3 length: 15 residues. The CDR3 reads CASSLGSGLGNTIYF. The CDR3 DNA sequence: TGTGCCAGCAGCTTAGGATCAGGGCTTGGAAACACCATATATTTT.

This chain links TRBV9 with TRBJ2-2; the D is unclear. The CDR3 has 15 residues. V was trimmed by 0 bases and J by 0 bases, leaving 6 bases between them. The V gene's germline CDR1 is SGDLS and CDR2 YYNGEE. The CDR3 loop reads CASSVGVANTGELFF. In DNA form, the CDR3 reads TGTGCCAGCAGCGTAGGCGTCGCGAACACCGGGGAGCTGTTTTTT.